This T cell receptor beta chain was observed in a study of cytomegalovirus exposure and HLA in healthy donors. Overall study results and limits: Earlier findings revealed that most TCR beta V segments proved productive either about 90% or about 30% of the time.

V trimming: 6 bases; J trimming: 1 base; junction bases outside the gene matches: 13. Germline V gene lookup returns CDR1 SGHAT and CDR2 FQNNGV. This CDR3 spans 17 amino acids. It was with 60 Vbeta and 13 Jbeta primers that the PCR ran. Assay used: immunoSEQ multiplex PCR; TCRdb lists only in-frame clones, some missing. The profile covers approximately 77,000 clones, with around 78% appearing a single time and around 4.3% taken by the ten largest. Comment on this clone: Its antigen remains unidentified.

The sequence was obtained from a man aged 40-49 years in good health and CMV-seronegative. The sequenced sample consisted of PBMCs. The chain combines TRBV11-2 with TRBJ2-3; TRBD2 matches 7 bases. CDR3 residues: CASRPANAAGRTDTQYF. The CDR3 DNA reads TGTGCCAGCAGACCTGCCAATGCAGCGGGACGCACAGATACGCAGTATTTT.